This TCR beta chain was profiled in a study of T cells in women clearing cervical HPV infection. General study points: Cases carried less TRBV6-7 than controls: 0.11% versus 0.16%. Each sample's T-cell count was unknown, possibly confounding richness.

Only in-frame clones appear in the TCRdb table, and some are missing; sequencing was by immunoSEQ multiplex PCR. This sample's clone table lists some 31,000 clones. As for this clone: Its antigen is unknown. The read halts 3 residues ahead of the CDR3 end, with the missing end drawn from the germline J gene.

The CDR3 runs to 15 residues. V lost 6 bases to trimming and J lost 5 bases; unmatched junction nucleotides: 8. Germline lookup yields CDR1 SGHDN and CDR2 FVKESK. The chain is built from TRBV14 and TRBJ2-1, with 9 bases aligning to TRBD1. Sequenced material: blood buffy coat. This TCR was sampled from a woman aged 18 to 75 with a cervical HPV16 infection that either progressed to CIN3+ or cleared (not recorded which). The CDR3 loop is CASRRTGEANNEQFF. CDR3 bases read: TGTGCCAGCAGGAGGACAGGGGAGGCCAACAATGAG.